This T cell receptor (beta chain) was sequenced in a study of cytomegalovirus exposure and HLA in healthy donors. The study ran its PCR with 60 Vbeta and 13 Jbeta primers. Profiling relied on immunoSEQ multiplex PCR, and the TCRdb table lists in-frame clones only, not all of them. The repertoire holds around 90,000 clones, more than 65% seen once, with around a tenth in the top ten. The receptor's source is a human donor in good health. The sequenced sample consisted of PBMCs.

This CDR3 reads CASSPLGGGPDQPQHF. CDR3 DNA sequence: TGTGCCAGCAGTCCCCTGGGCGGGGGCCCCGATCAGCCCCAGCATTTT. This chain joins TRBV27 and TRBJ1-5; D may be TRBD1 (6 bases). CDR3 length equals 16 residues. Germline V gives CDR1 MNHEY, CDR2 SMNVEV (reference sequence). The V end lost 5 bases, the J end lost 5 bases, and 19 bases lay between the germline ends.